One TCR beta chain is described in this entry. As yet, its antigen is unknown. The CDR3 length is 15 residues. V dropped 3 bases and J dropped 0 bases, with 12 bases sitting between them. Per germline, CDR1 LGHNT and CDR2 FRNRAP. The data were produced by immunoSEQ multiplex PCR, yet TCRdb's version contains in-frame clones alone and is incomplete. The repertoire includes 90,000 to 150,000 clones, about 90% of them detected once, and roughly 4.1% sits in the top ten. This record belongs to a study of T cell responses to AZD1222 COVID-19 vaccine. Findings and caveats of the study: CD4 TCRs associated with vaccination spanned spike, dominating at 160-218 and 743-854.

Sequencing was performed on peripheral blood, taken on day 0 of AZD1222 vaccination. The TCR sequence derives from an adult in good health. This rearrangement joins TRBV12-5 to TRBJ2-7, with D possibly being TRBD1 (6 bases). The CDR3 nucleotides are TGTGCTAGTGGTTTCACAGGGCCTTCCTCCTACGAGCAGTACTTC. Translating gives CASGFTGPSSYEQYF.